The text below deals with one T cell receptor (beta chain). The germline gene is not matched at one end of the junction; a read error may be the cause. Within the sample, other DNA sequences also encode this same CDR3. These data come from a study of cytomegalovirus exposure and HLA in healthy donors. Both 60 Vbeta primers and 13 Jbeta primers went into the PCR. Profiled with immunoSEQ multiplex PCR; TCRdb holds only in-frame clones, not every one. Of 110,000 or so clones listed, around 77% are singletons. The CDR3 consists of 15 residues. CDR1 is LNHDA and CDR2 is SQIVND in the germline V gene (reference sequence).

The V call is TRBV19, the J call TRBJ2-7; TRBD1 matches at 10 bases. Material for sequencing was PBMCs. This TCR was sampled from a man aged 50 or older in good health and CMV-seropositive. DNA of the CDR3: TGTGCCAGTATCCTCGGCGGGGACAGGGGCCACGAACAGTACTTC. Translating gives CASILGGDRGHEQYF.